The 31 T cell receptor beta chains given below trace back to one sample, sequenced in a study of OX40 agonist ivuxolimab in advanced cancers. Profiled with immunoSEQ multiplex PCR; TCRdb holds only in-frame clones, not every one. Of tens of thousands of clones in the sample, 70% to 90% are singletons; the top ten hold 0.8% to 1%. The sample here was CD4+ or CD8+ T cells sorted from blood, taken in a trial of the OX40 agonist ivuxolimab. The receptor source for this set is an adult with an advanced solid tumor such as melanoma, head and neck, liver or kidney cancer.

This chain connects TRBV19 to TRBJ1-4; D might be TRBD1 (5 bases). Germline lookup yields CDR1 LNHDA and CDR2 SQIVND (reference sequence). With 6 bases removed from V and 8 bases from J, the gap between germline ends came to 16 bases. This CDR3 has 14 residues. CDR3 loop: CASRSGPGQEKLFF. CDR3 DNA sequence: TGTGCCAGTAGGTCGGGACCAGGGCAAGAAAAACTGTTTTTT. The full variable domain, rest sourced from reference TRBV19 and TRBJ1-4, is DGGITQSPKYLFRKEGQNVTLSCEQNLNHDAMYWYRQDPGQGLRLIYYSQIVNDFQKGDIAEGYSVSREKKESFPLTVTSAQKNPTAFYLCASRSGPGQEKLFFGSGTQLSVL.

This chain uses TRBV11-2 with TRBJ2-7; D uncertain. The CDR3 loop spans 16 amino acids. Trimming removed 1 base from V and 1 base from J, with 14 bases in between. Germline loops: CDR1 SGHAT, CDR2 FQNNGV. The CDR3 loop reads CASSLVGGFYSYEQYF. The CDR3 DNA is TGTGCCAGCAGCTTAGTTGGCGGCTTTTATTCCTACGAGCAGTACTTC.

The chain couples TRBV7-9 to TRBJ1-2, with D perhaps matching TRBD1 (6 bases). CDR1 is SEHNR and CDR2 is FQNEAQ in the germline V gene (reference sequence). The CDR3 length is 15 residues. V lost 5 bases, J lost 5 bases, and 18 bases lay in between. The CDR3 DNA is TGTGCCAGCAGCCCGACGTGGGGGGCGGATTATGGCTACACCTTC. It codes for CASSPTWGADYGYTF.

V gene TRBV19 combines with J gene TRBJ1-2; D remains ambiguous. With 1 base removed from V and 8 bases from J, the gap between germline ends came to 20 bases. Germline CDR1 and CDR2: LNHDA and SQIVND (reference sequence). This CDR3 is 16 amino acids long. CDR3 nucleotide sequence: TGTGCCAGTAGTATAGGTGACGTCGGCTATGGTCGGGGCTACACCTTC. Translating gives CASSIGDVGYGRGYTF. Combining the CDR3 with reference TRBV19 and TRBJ1-2 gives the whole variable domain DGGITQSPKYLFRKEGQNVTLSCEQNLNHDAMYWYRQDPGQGLRLIYYSQIVNDFQKGDIAEGYSVSREKKESFPLTVTSAQKNPTAFYLCASSIGDVGYGRGYTFGSGTRLTVV.

The chain uses TRBV5-6 and TRBJ1-1; D gene uncertain. CDR1 SGHDT and CDR2 YYEEEE come from the germline V gene. Trimming took 4 bases from V and 8 from J, leaving 12 bases between them. The length of the CDR3 is 12 residues. This CDR3 is CASSLLAAEAFF. The CDR3 DNA follows: TGTGCCAGCAGCCTTCTGGCGGCCGAAGCTTTCTTT.

The V call is TRBV18, the J call TRBJ1-1; 9 bases match TRBD1. CDR3 length equals 16 residues. Germline CDR1 reads KGHSH; CDR2 reads LQKENI. The V gene end was trimmed by 6 bases and the J gene end by 4 bases; junction bases not matched to a gene: 12. The CDR3 loop is CASSRTAGTGITEAFF. The CDR3 bases are TGTGCCAGCTCTCGTACGGCAGGGACAGGGATCACTGAAGCTTTCTTT.

The sample holds a few counts of this clone. The J gene is TRBJ1-1, the V gene TRBV11-2; the D is unclear. Trimming pared 5 bases from V and 1 base from J, leaving 14 bases between. This CDR3 is 15 amino acids long. Per the germline V gene, CDR1 is SGHAT and CDR2 is FQNNGV. The CDR3: CASSPQNGGNTEAFF. In DNA, the CDR3 is TGTGCCAGCAGCCCCCAAAACGGAGGGAACACTGAAGCTTTCTTT.

The V and J genes are TRBV19 and TRBJ1-5; D is ambiguous. V was clipped by 1 base and J by 1 base, with 8 bases between them. This CDR3 contains 15 residues. Germline V gene data show CDR1 as LNHDA and CDR2 as SQIVND (reference sequence). The CDR3: CASSIGWPSNQPQHF. CDR3 bases: TGTGCCAGTAGTATAGGCTGGCCCAGCAATCAGCCCCAGCATTTT.

This clone is a singleton in its sample. The gene calls are TRBV18 and TRBJ2-3, with 7 bases matching TRBD1. Germline trimming cut 6 bases from V and 5 bases from J; bases unmatched to any gene: 11. Germline V gives CDR1 KGHSH, CDR2 LQKENI. The CDR3 spans 15 residues. CDR3 protein: CASSATGVEKDTQYF. The CDR3, as DNA: TGTGCCAGCTCGGCAACAGGGGTAGAAAAAGATACGCAGTATTTT.

The genes are TRBV18 and TRBJ1-1; perhaps TRBD1 as D (5 bases). Trimming cost V 3 bases and J 3 bases, with 11 bases left between them. This CDR3 is built from 14 residues. Germline assignment: CDR1 KGHSH and CDR2 LQKENI. CDR3 in amino acids: CASSPTLGDTEAFF. CDR3 nucleotide sequence: TGTGCCAGCTCACCCACCCTGGGGGACACTGAAGCTTTCTTT.

The chain recombines TRBV5-4 with TRBJ1-1, with D maybe TRBD1 (5 bases). Germline CDR1 and CDR2: SGHNT and YYREEE (reference sequence). V was cut by 4 bases and J by 3 bases, with 19 bases left in between. CDR3 size: 16 residues. CDR3 sequence: CASSPSLQVRDTEAFF. CDR3 nucleotide sequence: TGTGCCAGCAGCCCCTCCTTACAGGTCCGAGACACTGAAGCTTTCTTT.

The gene calls are TRBV28 and TRBJ2-7; 7 bases align to TRBD1. CDR3 length: 14 residues. V was pared by 8 bases and J by 2 bases, with 9 bases of the junction left unmatched. CDR1 is MDHEN, CDR2 SYDVKM, per germline. This CDR3 is CASRAGTATYEQYF. The CDR3 DNA reads TGTGCCAGCCGAGCTGGGACAGCAACCTACGAGCAGTACTTC.

As to this clone: Within the sample, other DNA sequences also encode this same CDR3. The chain recombines TRBV5-4 with TRBJ1-1, with a tentative D call TRBD1 (6 bases). Germline V gene sequence: CDR1 SGHNT, CDR2 YYREEE (reference sequence). The germline V and J ends were trimmed by 0 bases and 3 bases, with 6 bases remaining between them. This CDR3 region has 13 residues. The CDR3 coding sequence is TGTGCCAGCAGCTTGGACAGGGACACTGAAGCTTTCTTT. This sequence encodes CASSLDRDTEAFF. The full variable domain, in which reference TRBV5-4 and TRBJ1-1 provide the parts outside the CDR3, is ETGVTQSPTHLIKTRGQQVTLRCSSQSGHNTVSWYQQALGQGPQFIFQYYREEENGRGNFPPRFSGLQFPNYSSELNVNALELDDSALYLCASSLDRDTEAFFGQGTRLTVV.

In its sample, this clone was seen a few times. The J gene is TRBJ1-1, the V gene TRBV4-2; 11 bases are shared with TRBD1. Germline CDR1 reads LGHNA; CDR2 reads YNFKEQ. The CDR3 loop spans 17 amino acids. V lost 1 base and J lost 4; bases outside the gene matches: 8. CDR3 protein: CASSQGGTGGLGTEAFF. The CDR3 DNA is TGTGCCAGCAGCCAAGGGGGGACAGGGGGTCTGGGCACTGAAGCTTTCTTT.

V is TRBV5-8 and J is TRBJ1-4; 11 bases line up with TRBD1. The CDR3 loop spans 14 amino acids. With V trimmed by 3 bases and J by 7 bases, 2 bases remained unmatched. Per germline, CDR1 SGHTS and CDR2 YDEGEE. The chain's CDR3 is CASSWDRGGEKLFF. The CDR3 DNA sequence: TGTGCCAGCAGCTGGGACAGGGGGGGTGAAAAACTGTTTTTT.

V gene TRBV13 combines with J gene TRBJ2-1; 14 nucleotides match TRBD2. Looked up from germline, CDR1 is PRHDT and CDR2 is FYEKMQ (reference sequence). The CDR3 runs to 17 residues. The junction had 14 bases not matched to a gene; V was cut back by 4 bases and J by 12 bases. CDR3 nucleotides: TGTGCCAGCAGCTCTACTCTGACTAGCGGGGGGGCATTCGGGCAGTTCTTC. This sequence encodes CASSSTLTSGGAFGQFF.

The sample holds a few counts of this clone. The rearrangement joins TRBV18 to TRBJ1-5; 9 nucleotides line up with TRBD1. Germline assignment: CDR1 KGHSH and CDR2 LQKENI. J lost 6 bases, V lost 3 bases, and 3 bases had no gene match. CDR3 length: 14 residues. CDR3 residues: CASSPRTGVQPQHF. The DNA of the CDR3 is TGTGCCAGCTCACCCCGGACAGGGGTTCAGCCCCAGCATTTT.

This clone appeared once. The sample holds other DNA sequences that translate to the same CDR3. The chain combines TRBV10-3 with TRBJ2-1; 14 bases map to TRBD2. V lost 3 bases and J lost 7; bases outside the gene matches: 5. The length of the CDR3 is 16 residues. Germline CDR1 reads ENHRY; CDR2 reads SYGVKD. CDR3 residues: CAISDPGLAGGNEQFF. CDR3 DNA sequence: TGTGCCATCAGTGATCCCGGACTAGCGGGGGGTAATGAGCAGTTCTTC.

With respect to this clone: An end of the junction does not agree with germline; a read error may underlie this. The chain recombines TRBV5-4 with TRBJ2-1; 8 bases match TRBD2. Germline V gene sequence: CDR1 SGHNT, CDR2 YYREEE (reference sequence). This CDR3 region has 15 residues. The CDR3 reads CASRLGTGGPGEQFF. CDR3 sequence (DNA): TGTGCCAGCAGATTGGGAACGGGGGGGCCGGGTGAGCAGTTCTTC.

This clone was observed a single time. The rearrangement joins TRBV5-1 to TRBJ2-7; D may be TRBD1 or TRBD2 (5 bases each). The germline CDR1 and CDR2 sequences are SGHRS and YFSETQ. This CDR3 has 14 amino acids. The germline V and J ends were trimmed by 5 bases and 3 bases, with 15 bases remaining between them. CDR3 sequence reads: CASRVEGSSYEQYF. The CDR3 DNA reads TGCGCCAGCAGGGTTGAGGGGTCCAGCTACGAGCAGTACTTC. Based on the CDR3 plus reference TRBV5-1 and TRBJ2-7, the full variable domain is KAGVTQTPRYLIKTRGQQVTLSCSPISGHRSVSWYQQTPGQGLQFLFEYFSETQRNKGNFPGRFSGRQFSNSRSEMNVSTLELGDSALYLCASRVEGSSYEQYFGPGTRLTVT.

Regarding this clone: The sample has other DNA sequences that encode this CDR3 too. The chain is built from TRBV5-1 and TRBJ2-7; possible D gene TRBD1, 5 bases. This CDR3 has 14 amino acids. The ends were cut back, 0 bases at V and 0 bases at J, with 7 bases in the middle. Germline CDR1 and CDR2: SGHRS and YFSETQ. CDR3 sequence reads: CASSLGGSSYEQYF. The CDR3 DNA sequence: TGCGCCAGCAGCTTGGGGGGCAGCTCCTACGAGCAGTACTTC.

About this clone: Other DNA sequences in the same sample also yield this CDR3. The genes are TRBV4-2 and TRBJ1-1, with a possible D match to TRBD1 (5 bases). The CDR3 length is 15 residues. V was shortened by 0 bases and J by 1 base, with 9 bases between the two germline ends. Germline CDR1 LGHNA, CDR2 YNFKEQ. In DNA form, the CDR3 reads TGTGCCAGCAGCCAAGATCGGGGGAGGAACACTGAAGCTTTCTTT. Translation: CASSQDRGRNTEAFF.

The rearrangement uses TRBV6-1 and TRBJ2-5, with D maybe TRBD2 (6 bases). The end of the DNA fits TRBJ2-7 better, so the J call may be wrong. The CDR3 contains 12 residues. Germline V lookup: CDR1 MNHNS, CDR2 SASEGT. This chain's CDR3 is CASRFGGYEQYF. Written as DNA, the CDR3 is TGTGCCAGCAGGTTCGGGGGTTACGAGCAGTACTTC.

J is TRBJ1-2 and V is TRBV30, with D perhaps matching TRBD1 (5 bases). The CDR3 covers 12 residues. V was pared by 8 bases and J by 4 bases, with 14 bases between. Germline V gene sequence: CDR1 GTSNPN, CDR2 SVGIG (reference sequence). CDR3 nucleotide sequence: TGTGCCAGGGACTTACGGGGCTATGGCTACACCTTC. Protein: CARDLRGYGYTF.

This sequence joins TRBV5-1 and TRBJ2-2; 11 bases match TRBD1. CDR1 is SGHRS, CDR2 YFSETQ, per germline. The CDR3 sequence is 17 residues long. V was clipped by 0 bases and J by 5 bases; unmatched bases: 6. The CDR3 is CASSLADRGRDTGELFF. CDR3 nucleotides: TGCGCCAGCAGCTTGGCGGACAGGGGGCGAGATACCGGGGAGCTGTTTTTT.

This chain joins TRBV19 and TRBJ1-5; D is unresolved. Germline CDR1 and CDR2: LNHDA and SQIVND (reference sequence). This CDR3 is built from 15 residues. V lost 8 bases, J lost 0 bases, and 14 bases lay in between. The CDR3 DNA is TGTGCCAGTGGCAGTGGCAGATATAGCAATCAGCCCCAGCATTTT. Translation gives CASGSGRYSNQPQHF.

Written as DNA, the CDR3 is TGTGCCAGCAGTAAACAGCGGAACAATCAGCCCCAGCATTTT. Protein: CASSKQRNNQPQHF. The chain employs TRBV6-5 and TRBJ1-5; no reliable D call. The CDR3 is made up of 14 amino acids. V lost 5 bases and J lost 3, with 11 bases in between. The germline CDR1 and CDR2 sequences are MNHEY and SVGAGI.

The CDR3 region has the DNA TGTGCCAGCAGCCATTTGGGGTGGACTAGCTGGGCCGGGGAGCTGTTTTTT. Translated, it gives CASSHLGWTSWAGELFF. The chain has TRBV4-2 and TRBJ2-2; 8 nucleotides line up with TRBD2. Trimming removed 3 bases from V and 6 bases from J; junction bases left unmatched: 12. The length of the CDR3 is 17 residues. Germline assignment: CDR1 LGHNA and CDR2 YNFKEQ.

The chain joins TRBV19 to TRBJ1-6; the D is unclear. Germline V CDR1 and CDR2: LNHDA, SQIVND (reference sequence). This CDR3 has 15 residues. Trimming removed 5 bases at V and 8 bases at J, with 16 bases between. Here the CDR3 DNA reads TGTGCCAGTAGTGAAACGGCCGAACCCCATTCACCCCTCCACTTT. It translates to CASSETAEPHSPLHF.

The chain has TRBV19 and TRBJ1-1; D gene ambiguous. Germline V gives CDR1 LNHDA, CDR2 SQIVND (reference sequence). The CDR3 spans 14 residues. The V end was cut by 7 bases, the J end by 2 bases, with 14 bases between. CDR3 protein: CASMMGGANTEAFF. DNA of the CDR3: TGTGCCAGTATGATGGGAGGAGCTAACACTGAAGCTTTCTTT.

The chain couples TRBV9 to TRBJ2-1; TRBD1 matches 7 bases. Germline CDR1 SGDLS, CDR2 YYNGEE. Unmatched junction bases numbered 3, after V lost 0 bases and J lost 3 bases. The CDR3 spans 15 residues. The CDR3 sequence is CASSVEQGIYNEQFF. In nucleotides, the CDR3 is TGTGCCAGCAGCGTAGAACAGGGGATCTACAATGAGCAGTTCTTC.